The 32 T cell receptor beta chains listed next were all sequenced from one sample in a study of a mutant IDH1 vaccine in newly diagnosed glioma. Profiled with immunoSEQ multiplex PCR; TCRdb holds only in-frame clones, not every one. Among around 59,000 clones listed, around 90% were seen once. As to time point: baseline, week 1 (first vaccination visit). As for treatment: pre-vaccination baseline after standard-of-care therapy. The sample consisted of PBMCs, taken from a glioma patient treated with radiotherapy, temozolomide or both. These receptors were taken from a man in his forties or fifties with glioma.

This chain joins TRBV27 and TRBJ2-1; D uncertain. Per the germline V gene, CDR1 is MNHEY and CDR2 is SMNVEV (reference sequence). Trimming took off 3 bases at V and 9 bases at J, with 9 bases between the two ends. The CDR3 covers 12 residues. The CDR3 nucleotides are TGTGCCAGCAGTTTCTCGCTGGGTGAGCAGTTCTTC. It yields the protein CASSFSLGEQFF.

V is TRBV5-6 and J is TRBJ1-2; a possible D gene is TRBD1 (5 bases). The CDR3 length is 16 residues. Germline V gene data show CDR1 as SGHDT and CDR2 as YYEEEE. V dropped 0 bases and J dropped 8 bases, with 20 bases sitting between them. The CDR3 reads CASSLGTGGHQGGYTF. Here the CDR3 DNA reads TGTGCCAGCAGCTTGGGGACGGGAGGACACCAAGGGGGCTACACCTTC.

V is TRBV6-1 and J is TRBJ2-1; 9 nucleotides match TRBD2. V shed 6 bases and J 0 bases; nucleotides not matched to a gene: 0. The CDR3 runs to 14 residues. Germline V lookup: CDR1 MNHNS, CDR2 SASEGT. The DNA for the CDR3 is TGTGCCAGCAGACTAGCGGGCTCCTACAATGAGCAGTTCTTC. Residues: CASRLAGSYNEQFF.

This clone was seen a handful of times. The CDR3 DNA reads TGTGCCAGCAGCTTGGCCGAGACCCAGTACTTC. This translates into CASSLAETQYF. The genes are TRBV5-4 and TRBJ2-5; no reliable D call. The CDR3 runs 11 residues. Germline assignment: CDR1 SGHNT and CDR2 YYREEE (reference sequence). Deletions cut 0 bases from V and 5 bases from J, with 2 bases between.

The CDR3 sequence: CASSPRAQGLGETQYF. In nucleotides, the CDR3 is TGTGCCAGCTCACCACGAGCGCAGGGATTGGGAGAGACCCAGTACTTC. The chain couples TRBV18 to TRBJ2-5; D is perhaps TRBD1 (5 bases). This CDR3 spans 16 amino acids. V dropped 1 base and J dropped 4 bases, with 16 bases sitting between them. CDR1 is KGHSH, CDR2 LQKENI, per germline.

With respect to this clone: One junction end disagrees with the germline gene, perhaps due to a read error. The rearrangement links TRBV7-8 to TRBJ2-1, with a weak D call TRBD2 (5 bases). The CDR3 loop spans 19 amino acids. Germline-derived CDR1 and CDR2 are SGHVS and FQNEAQ. CDR3 amino acids: CASSLERLGTQGRTLEHFF. CDR3 DNA sequence: TGTGCCAGCAGCTTAGAAAGACTCGGAACACAAGGGAGAACGTTAGAGCACTTCTTC.

V gene TRBV18 combines with J gene TRBJ1-1; 11 bases are shared with TRBD1. With V trimmed by 5 bases and J by 5 bases, 1 base remained unmatched. Germline V lookup: CDR1 KGHSH, CDR2 LQKENI. This CDR3 is 13 amino acids long. The CDR3 region has the DNA TGTGCCAGCTCAGGGACAGGGGGGACTGAAGCTTTCTTT. Encoded protein: CASSGTGGTEAFF.

The chain couples TRBV7-2 to TRBJ1-5; D not certain. The V gene's germline CDR1 is SGHTA and CDR2 FQGNSA. V was shortened by 5 bases and J by 0 bases, with 8 bases between the two germline ends. The CDR3 sequence is 14 residues long. In nucleotides, the CDR3 is TGTGCCAGCAGCCAAATCAATAGCAATCAGCCCCAGCATTTT. Its translation is CASSQINSNQPQHF.

The J gene is TRBJ1-1, the V gene TRBV25-1; D uncertain. This CDR3 is built from 15 residues. Trimming pared 2 bases from V and 0 bases from J, leaving 10 bases between. Germline assignment: CDR1 MGHDK and CDR2 SYGVNS. The CDR3 region is CASSETSFMNTEAFF. The CDR3 coding sequence is TGTGCCAGCAGTGAAACCAGCTTCATGAACACTGAAGCTTTCTTT. The complete variable domain, with remaining parts taken from reference TRBV25-1 and TRBJ1-1, reads EADIYQTPRYLVIGTGKKITLECSQTMGHDKMYWYQQDPGMELHLIHYSYGVNSTEKGDLSSESTVSRIRTEHFPLTLESARPSHTSQYLCASSETSFMNTEAFFGQGTRLTVV.

This clone turned up a few times. The chain couples TRBV5-6 to TRBJ1-2; D perhaps matches TRBD1 (6 bases). Germline CDR1 reads SGHDT; CDR2 reads YYEEEE. CDR3 length equals 14 residues. V gave up 0 bases and J gave up 8 bases, with 14 bases separating them. CDR3 in DNA: TGTGCCAGCAGCTTGGCTTTACAGGGCCTCGGCTACACCTTC. This sequence encodes CASSLALQGLGYTF.

V is TRBV19 and J is TRBJ1-5; D may be TRBD1 (6 bases). Trimming took off 4 bases at V and 4 bases at J, with 8 bases between the two ends. The germline gives CDR1 LNHDA, CDR2 SQIVND (reference sequence). There are 13 residues in the CDR3. The CDR3: CASSTGQNQPQHF. DNA of the CDR3: TGTGCCAGTAGTACCGGACAGAATCAGCCCCAGCATTTT.

This rearrangement joins TRBV19 to TRBJ1-4; 8 nucleotides agree with TRBD1. The V gene end was trimmed by 11 bases and the J gene end by 7 bases; junction bases not matched to a gene: 15. Germline-derived CDR1 and CDR2 are LNHDA and SQIVND (reference sequence). The CDR3 sequence is 15 residues long. The CDR3 bases are TGTGCCTGTACCCCGGAGACAGGGGCGGGTGAAAAACTGTTTTTT. Its protein product is CACTPETGAGEKLFF.

Of note for this clone: Sequence at one end of the junction differs from germline and may be a read error. The gene calls are TRBV5-1 and TRBJ2-3; no clear D. The germline V gene has CDR1 SGHRS and CDR2 YFSETQ. This CDR3 is built from 16 residues. CDR3 protein: CASSSGSATSTDTQYF. CDR3 nucleotide sequence: TGCGCCAGCAGCTCCGGGTCAGCGACGAGCACGGATACGCAGTATTTT. Drawing the rest from reference TRBV5-1 and TRBJ2-3, the complete variable domain is KAGVTQTPRYLIKTRGQQVTLSCSPISGHRSVSWYQQTPGQGLQFLFEYFSETQRNKGNFPGRFSGRQFSNSRSEMNVSTLELGDSALYLCASSSGSATSTDTQYFGPGTRLTVL.

The CDR3 nucleotides are TGTGCCAGCAGCGTAGGGGACGGGAGACGCTACGAGCAGTACTTC. Translated: CASSVGDGRRYEQYF. The chain joins TRBV9 to TRBJ2-7; D possibly corresponds to TRBD2 (6 bases). The CDR3 length is 15 residues. The germline gives CDR1 SGDLS, CDR2 YYNGEE. Trimming pared 0 bases from V and 3 bases from J, leaving 13 bases between.

The chain carries TRBV9 and TRBJ1-3; possibly TRBD1 for D (6 bases). Germline V lookup: CDR1 SGDLS, CDR2 YYNGEE. This CDR3 has 15 amino acids. V lost 4 bases, J lost 1 base, and 12 bases lay in between. CDR3 protein: CASSPIGGSGNTIYF. Here the CDR3 DNA reads TGTGCCAGCAGCCCCATAGGGGGATCTGGAAACACCATATATTTT.

The table lists this clone with a few counts. The V gene is TRBV29-1, the J gene TRBJ1-1; D remains unclear. CDR1 and CDR2 from the germline V gene are SQVTM and ANQGSEA. V was cut by 2 bases and J by 4 bases, with 17 bases left in between. The CDR3 has 15 residues. CDR3 protein: CSVETHKARGTEAFF. Written as DNA, the CDR3 is TGCAGCGTTGAAACTCACAAGGCCCGGGGCACTGAAGCTTTCTTT.

The chain employs TRBV7-2 and TRBJ2-5, with D perhaps assigned TRBD1 or TRBD2 (6 bases each). The germline gives CDR1 SGHTA, CDR2 FQGNSA. The CDR3 is 15 amino acids. Trimming stripped 4 bases from V and 5 bases from J, with 17 bases between. DNA for the CDR3: TGTGCCAGCAGCTCCGGACGGGGGCGCGGGGAGACCCAGTACTTC. It translates to CASSSGRGRGETQYF.

The chain has TRBV18 and TRBJ2-7; D is undetermined. Germline CDR1 and CDR2: KGHSH and LQKENI. The CDR3 runs 13 residues. Trimming pared 3 bases from V and 1 base from J, leaving 7 bases between. CDR3 amino acids: CASSPGRSYEQYF. DNA of the CDR3: TGTGCCAGCTCACCCGGTAGGTCCTACGAGCAGTACTTC. The full variable domain, with the rest looked up from reference TRBV18 and TRBJ2-7, is NAGVMQNPRHLVRRRGQEARLRCSPMKGHSHVYWYRQLPEEGLKFMVYLQKENIIDESGMPKERFSAEFPKEGPSILRIQQVVRGDSAAYFCASSPGRSYEQYFGPGTRLTVT.

The chain recombines TRBV19 with TRBJ2-6; the D is unclear. The V and J ends lost 4 bases and 4 bases respectively, with 2 bases between them. The CDR3 runs to 12 residues. Germline CDR1 is LNHDA and CDR2 is SQIVND (reference sequence). This CDR3 is CASSTGANVLTF. CDR3 DNA sequence: TGTGCCAGTAGTACGGGGGCCAACGTCCTGACTTTC. Drawing the rest from reference TRBV19 and TRBJ2-6, the complete variable domain is DGGITQSPKYLFRKEGQNVTLSCEQNLNHDAMYWYRQDPGQGLRLIYYSQIVNDFQKGDIAEGYSVSREKKESFPLTVTSAQKNPTAFYLCASSTGANVLTFGAGSRLTVL.

This clone was detected a few times. The gene calls are TRBV7-2 and TRBJ1-2, with D unclear. Trimming shortened V by 5 bases and J by 8 bases, and 21 bases separated the two germline ends. The CDR3 runs to 15 residues. Looked up from germline, CDR1 is SGHTA and CDR2 is FQGNSA. The CDR3 region is CASSPDALLTSGYTF. CDR3 DNA sequence: TGTGCCAGCAGCCCAGACGCCCTATTAACTTCCGGCTACACCTTC.

The CDR3 nucleotides read TGTGCCAGTAACCCCGGCAGGGCTCAGCCCCAGCATTTT. Protein: CASNPGRAQPQHF. The gene calls are TRBV19 and TRBJ1-5, with D possibly TRBD1 on 5 matching bases. CDR3 length: 13 amino acids. CDR1 and CDR2 (germline): LNHDA, SQIVND (reference sequence). The V gene lost 7 bases and the J gene lost 6 bases, with 13 bases spanning the gap.

This chain connects TRBV5-1 to TRBJ2-3; TRBD1 matches 9 bases. This CDR3 comprises 14 residues. V shed 7 bases, J shed 4 bases, and the junction held 7 bases outside the gene matches. The germline V gene has CDR1 SGHRS and CDR2 YFSETQ. The DNA for the CDR3 is TGCGCCAGCTCACGGGACAGGGTACCAGATACGCAGTATTTT. This gives the protein CASSRDRVPDTQYF.

This clone was found a few times. The chain has TRBV2 and TRBJ2-7; either TRBD1 or TRBD2 may supply D (7 bases each). Trimming left V 4 bases short and J 4 bases short, with 23 bases between. CDR1 and CDR2 (germline): SNHLY, FYNNEI. The CDR3 covers 17 residues. As DNA, the CDR3 is TGTGCCAGCAGTGGCCAACCTCTGGGAGGGGGCGGATACGAGCAGTACTTC. This translates into CASSGQPLGGGGYEQYF.

V usage is TRBV6-1 and J usage is TRBJ2-4; the D gene is possibly TRBD1 (5 bases). The CDR3 totals 14 residues. The germline V and J ends were trimmed by 4 bases and 0 bases, with 7 bases remaining between them. Germline CDR1 and CDR2: MNHNS and SASEGT. This CDR3 reads CASSGGLAKNIQYF. CDR3 nucleotides: TGTGCCAGCAGTGGGGGCCTAGCCAAAAACATTCAGTACTTC.

This chain connects TRBV14 to TRBJ1-1, with a tentative D call TRBD1 (5 bases). CDR3 length: 13 residues. Germline V lookup: CDR1 SGHDN, CDR2 FVKESK. V was clipped by 5 bases and J by 0 bases, with 7 bases between them. The CDR3 loop reads CASSWGMNTEAFF. DNA of the CDR3: TGTGCCAGCAGCTGGGGCATGAACACTGAAGCTTTCTTT.

The rearrangement uses TRBV27 and TRBJ2-7; unclear D gene. This CDR3 comprises 13 residues. Germline-derived CDR1 and CDR2 are MNHEY and SMNVEV (reference sequence). The ends were cut back, 8 bases at V and 1 base at J, with 12 bases in the middle. For the CDR3, the DNA is TGTGCCAGCTGGTCCGGAAGGTCCTACGAGCAGTACTTC. As protein: CASWSGRSYEQYF.

The V gene is TRBV5-4, the J gene TRBJ2-7; 9 bases fit TRBD2. The CDR3 is 15 residues long. The germline CDR1 and CDR2 sequences are SGHNT and YYREEE (reference sequence). V shed 1 base and J 7 bases; nucleotides not matched to a gene: 9. The CDR3 coding sequence is TGTGCCAGCAGCTTGAGTGGGACTAGCCCTAGTGAGCAGTACTTC. Its protein is CASSLSGTSPSEQYF.

V and J are TRBV2 and TRBJ2-3, with 9 bases identical to TRBD1. CDR3 size: 18 residues. From germline, CDR1 is SNHLY and CDR2 FYNNEI. The V and J ends lost 4 bases and 2 bases, in that order; junction bases with no gene match: 13. CDR3 amino acids: CASSASWDRARSTDTQYF. Here the CDR3 DNA reads TGTGCCAGCAGTGCGTCTTGGGACAGGGCCCGCTCCACAGATACGCAGTATTTT.

V and J are TRBV5-4 and TRBJ2-5, with TRBD2 matching 11 bases. CDR3 length equals 14 residues. Unmatched junction bases numbered 3, after V lost 3 bases and J lost 5 bases. Per germline, CDR1 SGHNT and CDR2 YYREEE (reference sequence). Here the CDR3 reads CASSSGTSGETQYF. CDR3 bases: TGTGCCAGCAGCTCCGGGACTAGCGGTGAGACCCAGTACTTC.

This clone came up once. The chain combines TRBV27 with TRBJ2-5; no definite D call. The CDR3 loop spans 13 amino acids. CDR1 and CDR2 (germline): MNHEY, SMNVEV (reference sequence). Trimming left V 5 bases short and J 4 bases short, with 11 bases between. As DNA, the CDR3 is TGTGCCAGCAGTCTCCAATCCGGAGAGACCCAGTACTTC. Its translation: CASSLQSGETQYF.

The rearrangement joins TRBV6-1 to TRBJ2-1; no clear D. This CDR3 is built from 12 residues. The germline V gene has CDR1 MNHNS and CDR2 SASEGT. V lost 4 bases and J lost 4, with 5 bases in between. DNA for the CDR3: TGTGCCAGCAGTGTCCAGTACAATGAGCAGTTCTTC. It translates to CASSVQYNEQFF.

J is TRBJ2-7 and V is TRBV27, with 10 bases identical to TRBD1. J lost 2 bases, V lost 4 bases, and 5 bases had no gene match. Per germline, CDR1 MNHEY and CDR2 SMNVEV (reference sequence). The CDR3 is 15 amino acids. DNA for the CDR3: TGTGCCAGCAGTTACTTTGGACAGGGGGCCTACGAGCAGTACTTC. Residues: CASSYFGQGAYEQYF.